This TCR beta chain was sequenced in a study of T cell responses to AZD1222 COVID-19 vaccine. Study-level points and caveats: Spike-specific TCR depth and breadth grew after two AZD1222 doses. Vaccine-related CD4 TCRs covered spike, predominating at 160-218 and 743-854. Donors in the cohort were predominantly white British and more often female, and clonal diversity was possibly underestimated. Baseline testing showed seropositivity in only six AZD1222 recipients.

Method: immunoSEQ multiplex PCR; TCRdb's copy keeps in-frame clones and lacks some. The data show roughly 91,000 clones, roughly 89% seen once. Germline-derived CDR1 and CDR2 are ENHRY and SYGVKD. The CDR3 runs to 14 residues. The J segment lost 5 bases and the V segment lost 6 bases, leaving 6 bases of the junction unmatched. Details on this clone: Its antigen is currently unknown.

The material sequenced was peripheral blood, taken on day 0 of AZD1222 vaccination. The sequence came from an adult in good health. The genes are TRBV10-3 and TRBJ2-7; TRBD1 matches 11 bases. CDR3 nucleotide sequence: TGTGCCATCAGGGAAGGACAGGGGGCGGACGAGCAGTACTTC. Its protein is CAIREGQGADEQYF.